These 16 T cell receptor beta chains originate from one sample sequenced in a study of blood T cell repertoires in COVID-19. Produced via immunoSEQ multiplex PCR; TCRdb's table is partial and in-frame only. Among roughly 180,000 clones listed, roughly 80% were seen once. The sequencing sample was made of PBMCs or T cells enriched from blood (not recorded which). All receptors come from a man between 60 and 75 years old who had been exposed to COVID-19.

On this clone: A junction end diverges from the germline sequence, so it may reflect a read error. The chain employs TRBV5-4 and TRBJ2-7, with 7 bases lining up with TRBD1. Germline CDR1 SGHNT, CDR2 YYREEE (reference sequence). There are 14 residues in the CDR3. The CDR3 loop is CASSFGQDSNEEYF. CDR3 bases: TGTGCCAGCAGCTTCGGACAGGATTCCAACGAGGAGTACTTC.

This chain links TRBV10-3 with TRBJ1-3; 7 bases agree with TRBD1. The CDR3 has 15 amino acids. V shed 3 bases, J shed 6 bases, and the junction held 8 bases outside the gene matches. CDR1 is ENHRY and CDR2 is SYGVKD in the germline V gene. CDR3 protein: CAISDPGQGENTIYF. In nucleotides, the CDR3 is TGTGCCATCAGTGACCCCGGGCAGGGGGAAAACACCATATATTTT.

The gene calls are TRBV11-3 and TRBJ2-1; D perhaps matches TRBD1 (6 bases). V dropped 2 bases and J dropped 8 bases, with 16 bases sitting between them. The CDR3 length is 15 residues. The germline gives CDR1 SGHNT, CDR2 YENEEA. The CDR3 region is CASSLSARGNDEQFF. In nucleotides, the CDR3 is TGTGCCAGCAGCTTATCGGCCAGGGGAAACGATGAGCAGTTCTTC.

The gene calls are TRBV4-2 and TRBJ2-1; 12 positions agree with TRBD2. The CDR3 has 15 amino acids. V dropped 6 bases and J dropped 9; count of bases not matched to a gene: 9. Germline assignment: CDR1 LGHNA and CDR2 YNFKEQ. This CDR3 reads CASSEELAGGGEQFF. CDR3 nucleotide sequence: TGTGCCAGCAGTGAGGAGCTAGCGGGAGGGGGTGAGCAGTTCTTC.

For the CDR3, the DNA is TGTGCCAGCAGTTATGTCCCCTCCTATGGCTACACCTTC. The encoded protein is CASSYVPSYGYTF. The J gene is TRBJ1-2, the V gene TRBV6-5, with D hard to call. The V gene's germline CDR1 is MNHEY and CDR2 SVGAGI. The V gene lost 3 bases and the J gene lost 4 bases, with 9 bases spanning the gap. The CDR3 runs 13 residues.

The chain carries TRBV24-1 and TRBJ2-1; D not certain. CDR1 KGHDR and CDR2 SFDVKD come from the germline V gene. The CDR3 covers 13 residues. Trimming stripped 5 bases from V and 10 bases from J, with 14 bases between. The CDR3 bases are TGTGCCACCAGTGTGATAATAGGCGGCGAGCAGTTCTTC. This encodes CATSVIIGGEQFF.

V usage is TRBV7-9 and J usage is TRBJ1-2, with D possibly TRBD1 on 6 matching bases. This CDR3 has 14 amino acids. With 0 bases removed from V and 5 bases from J, the gap between germline ends came to 10 bases. Germline values: CDR1 SEHNR, CDR2 FQNEAQ (reference sequence). Written as DNA, the CDR3 is TGTGCCAGCAGCTTAGCCAGGGGCGGATATGGCTACACCTTC. Translated: CASSLARGGYGYTF.

The chain couples TRBV6-5 to TRBJ2-7, with TRBD1 matching 8 bases. Germline CDR1 and CDR2: MNHEY and SVGAGI. J was trimmed by 4 bases and V by 7 bases; bases with no gene match: 6. There are 13 residues in the CDR3. The CDR3 is CASTGTGPYEQYF. The CDR3 DNA is TGTGCCAGCACCGGGACAGGACCTTACGAGCAGTACTTC.

The rearrangement links TRBV9 to TRBJ2-1; TRBD2 agrees at 10 bases. The CDR3 consists of 15 residues. The J segment lost 0 bases and the V segment lost 3 bases, leaving 0 bases of the junction unmatched. Germline CDR1 is SGDLS and CDR2 is YYNGEE. The chain's CDR3 is CASSASGSSYNEQFF. The CDR3, as DNA: TGTGCCAGCAGCGCTAGCGGGAGCTCCTACAATGAGCAGTTCTTC.

As concerns this clone: A much larger clone differs from this one at a single base, so this may be a read error. The chain employs TRBV19 and TRBJ2-2; no clear D gene. The germline V gene encodes CDR1 LNHDA and CDR2 SQIVND (reference sequence). The ends were cut back, 6 bases at V and 5 bases at J, with 4 bases in the middle. There are 11 residues in the CDR3. The CDR3 reads CASSPTGELFF. Written as DNA, the CDR3 is TGTGCCAGTAGCCCAACCGGGGAGCTGTTTTTT.

In this sample, this clone turned up a few times. The chain couples TRBV4-1 to TRBJ2-1, with 8 positions matching TRBD2. With 4 bases clipped from V and 5 bases from J, the junction kept 13 bases outside the gene matches. CDR1 MGHRA and CDR2 YSYEKL come from the germline V gene. This CDR3 contains 17 residues. CDR3 sequence (DNA): TGCGCCAGCAGCCGGACGGACCAACTAGCGGCCCACAATGAGCAGTTCTTC. Translating gives CASSRTDQLAAHNEQFF.

This chain joins TRBV19 and TRBJ1-5; 9 positions agree with TRBD1. The CDR3 sequence is 13 residues long. J gave up 9 bases and V 11 bases, and 11 bases lay outside the gene matches. The germline V gene has CDR1 LNHDA and CDR2 SQIVND (reference sequence). The CDR3 region has the DNA TGTGCCGCAGGAGGACAGGGGACATGGCCCCAGCATTTT. Protein product: CAAGGQGTWPQHF.

This sequence joins TRBV27 and TRBJ2-4, with TRBD2 matching 9 bases. This CDR3 comprises 17 residues. Looked up from germline, CDR1 is MNHEY and CDR2 is SMNVEV (reference sequence). V trimming: 0 bases; J trimming: 1 base; junction bases outside the gene matches: 4. CDR3 loop: CASSLSSGRGAKNIQYF. The DNA for the CDR3 is TGTGCCAGCAGTTTATCTAGCGGGAGAGGGGCCAAAAACATTCAGTACTTC.

This clone has only one observation. The chain joins TRBV10-1 to TRBJ1-3, with D possibly TRBD1 on 6 matching bases. Per the germline V gene, CDR1 is WNHNN and CDR2 is SYGVQD (reference sequence). The CDR3 spans 16 residues. V was shortened by 1 base and J by 0 bases, with 10 bases between the two germline ends. The CDR3 protein is CASSEFPGDSGNTIYF. The CDR3, as DNA: TGCGCCAGCAGTGAGTTCCCAGGGGACTCTGGAAACACCATATATTTT.

Only one count was recorded for this clone. The chain uses TRBV6-4 and TRBJ2-4; 7 positions agree with TRBD2. V shed 1 base, J shed 2 bases, and the junction held 5 bases outside the gene matches. This CDR3 comprises 16 residues. Germline V CDR1 and CDR2: MRHNA, SNTAGT. Here the CDR3 DNA reads TGTGCCAGCAGTGACTGTGGGAGGGTTACCAAAAACATTCAGTACTTC. Translated, it gives CASSDCGRVTKNIQYF.

The chain combines TRBV5-1 with TRBJ2-1; TRBD2 matches 8 bases. Trimming at V came to 0 bases and at J to 8 bases, leaving 4 bases not matched to a gene. Germline CDR1 is SGHRS and CDR2 is YFSETQ. This CDR3 contains 14 residues. The chain's CDR3 is CASSLGAGGYEQFF. CDR3 coding DNA: TGCGCCAGCAGCTTGGGTGCGGGAGGCTATGAGCAGTTCTTC. Using reference TRBV5-1 and TRBJ2-1 for the parts outside the CDR3, the full variable domain is KAGVTQTPRYLIKTRGQQVTLSCSPISGHRSVSWYQQTPGQGLQFLFEYFSETQRNKGNFPGRFSGRQFSNSRSEMNVSTLELGDSALYLCASSLGAGGYEQFFGPGTRLTVL.